The rows below give T cell receptor beta chains drawn from one sample of a study of cytomegalovirus exposure and HLA in healthy donors. Here immunoSEQ multiplex PCR was the method, and the copy in TCRdb shows in-frame clones only, minus some. The table includes some 170,000 clones, around nine tenths detected once. The material sequenced was PBMCs. The source is a man aged 18 to 29 in good health and CMV-seropositive. CDR3s include the opening cysteine and the closing phenylalanine or tryptophan. The order of the fields is J gene, V gene, D gene, clone size, CDR3 DNA, CDR3 protein. The D gene is left open where the match is weak. Only some rows state a clone size, as once, few, many or a class for expanded clones.

>TRBJ2-3|TRBV13|.|.
TGTGCCAGCACCTCGGACTCCACAGATACGCAGTATTTT
CASTSDSTDTQYF
>TRBJ2-7|TRBV7-8|TRBD1|few
TGTGCCAGCAGCTGGGCCGGGACAGGAGCCTACGAGCAGTACTTC
CASSWAGTGAYEQYF
>TRBJ1-5|TRBV7-9|.|.
TGTGCCAGCAGCCAAGACAATAGCAATCAGCCCCAGCATTTT
CASSQDNSNQPQHF
>TRBJ1-1|TRBV23-1|.|.
TGCGCCAGCAGTCACCTCGGGTCGGACACTGAAGCTTTCTTT
CASSHLGSDTEAFF
>TRBJ1-6|TRBV2|.|few
TGTGCCAGCAGTGAGGCAGGGGATAATTCACCCCTCCACTTT
CASSEAGDNSPLHF
>TRBJ2-7|TRBV2|.|.
TGTGCCAGCCTTGGGACAAGGAGCTACGAGCAGTACTTC
CASLGTRSYEQYF
>TRBJ2-7|TRBV29-1|TRBD1|.
TGCAGCGCCCGAAGGGGGACAGGGGATACCTACGAGCAGTACTTC
CSARRGTGDTYEQYF
>TRBJ1-5|TRBV5-6|.|.
TGTGCCAGCAGCTTAGGAGGTTCTGGACAGAAGCCCCAGCATTTT
CASSLGGSGQKPQHF
>TRBJ2-1|TRBV6-1|.|.
TGTGCCAGCAGTGAAGGGCCGAGGGCGAATGAGCAGTTCTTC
CASSEGPRANEQFF
>TRBJ1-2|TRBV27|.|few
TGTGCCAGCAGTTTATCCGGGATAGACTATGGCTACACCTTC
CASSLSGIDYGYTF
>TRBJ1-4|TRBV7-2|.|.
TGTGCCAGCAGCTTAAATGAGGCCACCAAACTGTTTTTT
CASSLNEATKLFF
>TRBJ2-5|TRBV5-5|.|.
TGTGCCAGCAGGACGGTGGCCTACGGCGGGGAGACCCAGTACTTC
CASRTVAYGGETQYF
>TRBJ1-4|TRBV25-1|.|.
TGTGCCAGCAGTGAATTTGGTCGACAGTCAACTAATGAAAAACTGTTTTTT
CASSEFGRQSTNEKLFF
>TRBJ2-7|TRBV25-1|.|.
TGTGCCAGCAGTGACCCCCGGGACAACTCCTACGAGCAGTACTTC
CASSDPRDNSYEQYF
>TRBJ1-2|TRBV7-9|.|.
TGTGCCAGCAGCTCAGACAGCTATGGCTACACCTTC
CASSSDSYGYTF
>TRBJ1-2|TRBV5-1|.|.
TGCGCCAGCAGCCCTGACGCAGCAGGTGGCTACACCTTC
CASSPDAAGGYTF
>TRBJ2-1|TRBV9|TRBD2|.
TGTGCCAGCAGCGGTGGCGGGGGGGCGGGGAATGAGCAGTTCTTC
CASSGGGGAGNEQFF
>TRBJ2-3|TRBV9|TRBD2|.
TGTGCCAGCAGCGTAGAGAGCGGGAGGGCAGATACGCAGTATTTT
CASSVESGRADTQYF
>TRBJ1-4|TRBV10-3|TRBD1|.
TGTGCCATCAGCGGACAGGCAACTAATGAAAAACTGTTTTTT
CAISGQATNEKLFF
>TRBJ2-1|TRBV11-2|TRBD2|.
TGTGCCAGCAAGACCTTAGCGGGAGGTGCCTTCTTC
CASKTLAGGAFF
>TRBJ1-3|TRBV9|.|once
TGTGCCAGCAGCGTTTCGGGGAGGGGAAACACCATATATTTT
CASSVSGRGNTIYF
>TRBJ2-1|TRBV4-3|.|.
TGCGCCAGCAGCCAAGAAGGCGTACGGCAGGGAGGAGATGAGCAGTTCTTC
CASSQEGVRQGGDEQFF
>TRBJ1-4|TRBV11-2|.|.
TGTGCCAGCAGCCCCCGATGGGGCAGTGAAAAACTGTTTTTT
CASSPRWGSEKLFF
>TRBJ1-6|TRBV4-3|.|.
TGCGCCAGCAGCCCCTCTAGGGGCAGTAATTCACCCCTCCACTTT
CASSPSRGSNSPLHF
>TRBJ2-1|TRBV6-1|.|.
TGTGCCAGCAGTGAACGGTCGGGTCCTAGCTCCTACAATGAGCAGTTCTTC
CASSERSGPSSYNEQFF
>TRBJ1-2|TRBV5-6|.|.
TGTGCCAGCAGCTTCGGCGGGGACTATGGCTACACCTTC
CASSFGGDYGYTF
>TRBJ2-5|TRBV6-5|.|.
TGTGCCAGCAGTTACAGCATAGCTGGGGAGACCCAGTACTTC
CASSYSIAGETQYF
>TRBJ1-1|TRBV27|.|few
TGTGCCAGCAGTGCCACAGAGAACACTGAAGCTTTCTTT
CASSATENTEAFF
>TRBJ2-3|TRBV7-2|TRBD2|.
TGTGCCAGCAGCTTTGAATTAGCGGGAGGGGGAGATACGCAGTATTTT
CASSFELAGGGDTQYF
>TRBJ2-7|TRBV13|TRBD1|.
TGTGCCAGCAGCTCCGACAGGGGTAAGGACGAGCAGTACTTC
CASSSDRGKDEQYF
>TRBJ2-1|TRBV19|.|.
TGTGCCAGTAGTATCAACAGGAAACACAATGAGCAGTTCTTC
CASSINRKHNEQFF
>TRBJ2-1|TRBV9|.|.
TGTGCCAGCAGCGTAGAATCGTACAATGAGCAGTTCTTC
CASSVESYNEQFF
>TRBJ2-1|TRBV7-9|TRBD2|.
TGTGCCAGCAGCTCAATAGTACCTAGCGGGAGGGGTGAGCAGTTCTTC
CASSSIVPSGRGEQFF
>TRBJ2-3|TRBV27|TRBD1|.
TGTGCCAGCAGTTACCGGGACAGGGTCCCAGATACGCAGTATTTT
CASSYRDRVPDTQYF
>TRBJ2-2|TRBV15|.|once
TGTGCCACCAGCATCGGACACTTCTCGAACACCGGGGAGCTGTTTTTT
CATSIGHFSNTGELFF
>TRBJ2-7|TRBV7-2|.|.
TGTGCCAGCAGCTTGATTTTCGGCAGGGGTGACTACGAGCAGTACTTC
CASSLIFGRGDYEQYF
>TRBJ2-6|TRBV27|.|once
TGTGCCAGCAGGGGCACCTACTCTGGGGCCAACGTCCTGACTTTC
CASRGTYSGANVLTF
>TRBJ2-3|TRBV9|TRBD2|.
TGTGCCAGCAGCGTCACAGCGGGGAACACAGATACGCAGTATTTT
CASSVTAGNTDTQYF
>TRBJ1-1|TRBV29-1|.|.
TGCAGCGTTGCTTTGTACGGTGAAGCTTTCTTT
CSVALYGEAFF
>TRBJ2-4|TRBV28|.|.
TGTGCCAGCAGTTTATGGGGGGACTCAGCCAAAAACATTCAGTACTTC
CASSLWGDSAKNIQYF
>TRBJ2-1|TRBV7-8|TRBD2|.
TGTGCCAGCAGCTTAAGGGGTCTAGCGGGAGCCCCCTACAATGAGCAGTTCTTC
CASSLRGLAGAPYNEQFF
>TRBJ2-7|TRBV12-5|TRBD1|few
TGTGCTAGTGGTGGGGACAGTTCCTCCTACGAGCAGTACTTC
CASGGDSSSYEQYF
>TRBJ1-5|TRBV28|.|few
TGTGCCAGCAGTCGCGGGAGGAGCAATCAGCCCCAGCATTTT
CASSRGRSNQPQHF
>TRBJ1-2|TRBV15|TRBD1|few
TGTGCCACCAGCCTAAGGACAGGGTGGGGCTACACCTTC
CATSLRTGWGYTF
>TRBJ2-2|TRBV11-2|TRBD1|.
TGTGCCAGCAGTCTTCCGACAGGGGAGGTCACCGGGGAGCTGTTTTTT
CASSLPTGEVTGELFF
>TRBJ2-7|TRBV28|.|.
TGTGCCAGCAGTTTAAACAGGCCTTTGAACGAGCAGTACTTC
CASSLNRPLNEQYF
>TRBJ2-2|TRBV4-3|TRBD2|.
TGCGCCAGCAGCCAAGAAACTAGCGGATATAACACCGGGGAGCTGTTTTTT
CASSQETSGYNTGELFF
>TRBJ1-5|TRBV7-2|TRBD1|.
TGTGCCAGCAGCTTAGAGGGACAGACTAATCAGCCCCAGCATTTT
CASSLEGQTNQPQHF
>TRBJ2-4|TRBV27|TRBD2|.
TGTGCCAGCCGGACTAGCGGGAAGGAAAACATTCAGTACTTC
CASRTSGKENIQYF
>TRBJ1-6|TRBV6-5|TRBD1|few
TGTGCCAGCAGCTCCCCGGGCAGGGGGGACTCACCCCTCCACTTT
CASSSPGRGDSPLHF
>TRBJ2-7|TRBV7-2|TRBD2|.
TGTGCCAGCAGCCCGCTACGCGGGAGAGGCTACGAGCAGTACTTC
CASSPLRGRGYEQYF
>TRBJ2-2|TRBV9|.|.
TGTGCCAGCAGCGTTGCAGGGACACAAAACACCGGGGAGCTGTTTTTT
CASSVAGTQNTGELFF
>TRBJ2-5|TRBV5-1|.|once
TGCGCCAGCAAGGACTCACTGTACCAAGAGACCCAGTACTTC
CASKDSLYQETQYF
>TRBJ1-4|TRBV5-1|.|.
TGCGCCAGCAGCTCTGGGGGCCTGGAAAAACTGTTTTTT
CASSSGGLEKLFF